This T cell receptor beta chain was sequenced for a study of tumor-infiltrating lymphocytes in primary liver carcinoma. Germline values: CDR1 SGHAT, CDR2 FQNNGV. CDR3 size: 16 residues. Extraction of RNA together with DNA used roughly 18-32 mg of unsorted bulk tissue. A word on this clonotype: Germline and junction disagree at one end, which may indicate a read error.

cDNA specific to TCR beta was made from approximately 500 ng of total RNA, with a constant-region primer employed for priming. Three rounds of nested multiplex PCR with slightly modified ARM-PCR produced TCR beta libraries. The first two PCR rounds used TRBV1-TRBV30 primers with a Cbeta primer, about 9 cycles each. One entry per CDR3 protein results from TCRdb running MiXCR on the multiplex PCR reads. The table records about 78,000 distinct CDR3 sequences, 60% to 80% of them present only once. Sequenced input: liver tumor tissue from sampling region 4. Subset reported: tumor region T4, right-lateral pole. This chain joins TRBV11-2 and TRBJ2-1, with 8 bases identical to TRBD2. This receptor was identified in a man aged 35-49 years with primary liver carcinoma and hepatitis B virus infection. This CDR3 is CASSLDIGLAMGEEFF. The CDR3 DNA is TGTGCCAGCAGTTTGGACATCGGACTAGCCATGGGTGAGGAGTTCTTC.